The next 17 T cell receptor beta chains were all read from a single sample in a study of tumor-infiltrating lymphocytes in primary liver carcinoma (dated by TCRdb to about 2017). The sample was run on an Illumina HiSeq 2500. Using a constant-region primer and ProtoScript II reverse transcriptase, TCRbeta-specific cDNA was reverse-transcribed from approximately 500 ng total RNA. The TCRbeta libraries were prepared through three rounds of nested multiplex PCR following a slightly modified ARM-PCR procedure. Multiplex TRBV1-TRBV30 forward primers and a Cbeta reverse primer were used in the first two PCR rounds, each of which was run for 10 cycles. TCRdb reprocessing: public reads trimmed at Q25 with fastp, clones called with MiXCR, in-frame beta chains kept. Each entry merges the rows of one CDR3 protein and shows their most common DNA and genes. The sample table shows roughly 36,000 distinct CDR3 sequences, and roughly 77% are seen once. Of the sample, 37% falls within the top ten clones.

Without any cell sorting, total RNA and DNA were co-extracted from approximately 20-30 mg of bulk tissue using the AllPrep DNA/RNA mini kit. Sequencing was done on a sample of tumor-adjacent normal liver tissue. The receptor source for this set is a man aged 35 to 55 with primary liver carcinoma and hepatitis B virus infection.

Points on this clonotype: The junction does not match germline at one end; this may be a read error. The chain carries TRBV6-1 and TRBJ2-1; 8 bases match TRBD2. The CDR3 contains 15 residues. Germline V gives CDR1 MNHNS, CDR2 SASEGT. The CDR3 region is CSSSVDAGGYNEQFF. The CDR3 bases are TGTTCCAGCAGTGTAGATGCGGGAGGATACAATGAGCAGTTCTTC.

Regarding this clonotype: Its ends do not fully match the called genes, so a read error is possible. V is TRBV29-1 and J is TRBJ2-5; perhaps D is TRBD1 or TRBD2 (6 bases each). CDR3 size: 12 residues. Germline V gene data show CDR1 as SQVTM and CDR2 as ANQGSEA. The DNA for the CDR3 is TGCAGTGGTATGGACAGTGGAGGGACCCAGTATTTC. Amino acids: CSGMDSGGTQYF.

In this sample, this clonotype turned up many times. DNA of the CDR3: TGTGCCAGCAGTCGACTAGCGGATTACAATGAGCAGTTCTTC. Amino acids: CASSRLADYNEQFF. V and J are TRBV6-5 and TRBJ2-1; the match to TRBD2 covers 9 bases. Per germline, CDR1 MNHEY and CDR2 SVGAGI. Losses at the gene ends were 5 bases for V and 4 bases for J; bases not matched to a gene: 3. The CDR3 runs 14 residues.

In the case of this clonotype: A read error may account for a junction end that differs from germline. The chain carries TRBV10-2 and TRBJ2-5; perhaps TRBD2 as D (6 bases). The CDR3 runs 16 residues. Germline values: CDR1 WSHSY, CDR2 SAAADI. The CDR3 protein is CATSAGLLAAQEIQYF. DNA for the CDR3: TGCGCCACCAGTGCCGGGTTACTAGCAGCTCAAGAGATCCAGTACTTC.

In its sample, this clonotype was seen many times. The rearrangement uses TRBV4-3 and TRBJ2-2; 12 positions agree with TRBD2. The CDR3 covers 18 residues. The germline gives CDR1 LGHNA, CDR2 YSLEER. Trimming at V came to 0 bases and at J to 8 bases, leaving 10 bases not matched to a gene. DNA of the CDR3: TGCGCCAGCAGCCAAGATAGCCCGGGACTAGCGGGCCTGGGGGAGCTGTTTTTT. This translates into CASSQDSPGLAGLGELFF.

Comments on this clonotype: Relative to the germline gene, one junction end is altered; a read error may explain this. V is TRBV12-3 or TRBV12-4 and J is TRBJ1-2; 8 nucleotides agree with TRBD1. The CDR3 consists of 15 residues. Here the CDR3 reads CPSSLPVQGADGYTF. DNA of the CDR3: TGTCCCAGCAGTTTACCAGTTCAGGGGGCTGATGGCTACACCTTC.

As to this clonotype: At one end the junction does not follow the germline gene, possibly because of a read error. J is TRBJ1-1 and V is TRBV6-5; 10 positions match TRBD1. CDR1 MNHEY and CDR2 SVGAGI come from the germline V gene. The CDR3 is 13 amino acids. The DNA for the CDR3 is TGTACCAGCAGTGGGACAGGGGAAACAGAAGCTTTCTTT. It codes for CTSSGTGETEAFF.

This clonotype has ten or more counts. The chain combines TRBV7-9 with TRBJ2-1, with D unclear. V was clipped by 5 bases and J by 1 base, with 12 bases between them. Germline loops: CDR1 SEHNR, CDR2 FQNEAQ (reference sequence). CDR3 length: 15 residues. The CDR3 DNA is TGTGCCAGCAGCCAAAGACAATTATCCTACAATGAGCAGTTCTTC. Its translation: CASSQRQLSYNEQFF.

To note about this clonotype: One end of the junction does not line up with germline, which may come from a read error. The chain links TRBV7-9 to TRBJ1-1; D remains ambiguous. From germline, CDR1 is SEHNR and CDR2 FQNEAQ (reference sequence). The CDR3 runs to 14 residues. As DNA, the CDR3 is TGTGTCAGCAGCCAACAGAGCATGAACACTGAAGCTTACTTT. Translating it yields CVSSQQSMNTEAYF.

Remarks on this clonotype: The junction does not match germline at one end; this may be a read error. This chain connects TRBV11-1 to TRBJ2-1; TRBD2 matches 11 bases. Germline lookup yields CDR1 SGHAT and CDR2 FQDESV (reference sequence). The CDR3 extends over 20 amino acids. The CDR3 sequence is CASSIGETSGASRFGNEQFF. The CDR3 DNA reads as TGTGCGAGCAGCATAGGAGAGACTAGCGGGGCCTCACGATTCGGCAATGAGCAGTTCTTC.

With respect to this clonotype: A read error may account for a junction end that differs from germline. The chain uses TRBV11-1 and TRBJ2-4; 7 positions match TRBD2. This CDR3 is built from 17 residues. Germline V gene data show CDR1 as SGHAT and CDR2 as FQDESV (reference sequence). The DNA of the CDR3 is TGTACCAGCAACTTTCCCGGGACTACTGGGACCAAAAACATTCAGTACTTC. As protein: CTSNFPGTTGTKNIQYF.

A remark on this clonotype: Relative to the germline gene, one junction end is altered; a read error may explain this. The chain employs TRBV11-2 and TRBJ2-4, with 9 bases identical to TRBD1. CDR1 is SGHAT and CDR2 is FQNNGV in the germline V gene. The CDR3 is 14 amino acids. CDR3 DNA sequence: TGTACCAGCAGCTCCGGGACAGGGAATAACGTTCAGTACTTC. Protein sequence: CTSSSGTGNNVQYF.

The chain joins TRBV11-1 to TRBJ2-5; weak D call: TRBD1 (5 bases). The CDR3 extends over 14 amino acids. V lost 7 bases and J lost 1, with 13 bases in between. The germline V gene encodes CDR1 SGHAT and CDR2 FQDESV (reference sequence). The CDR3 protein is CASIQHRGQETQYF. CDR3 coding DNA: TGTGCCAGCATCCAACATAGGGGCCAAGAGACCCAGTACTTC.

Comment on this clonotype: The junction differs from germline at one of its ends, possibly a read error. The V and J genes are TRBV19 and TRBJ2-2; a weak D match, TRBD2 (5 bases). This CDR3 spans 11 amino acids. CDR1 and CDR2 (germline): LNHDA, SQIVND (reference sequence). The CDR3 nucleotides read TGTACCAGTAGTATTTTCGGGGAGTTGTTTTTT. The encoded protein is CTSSIFGELFF.

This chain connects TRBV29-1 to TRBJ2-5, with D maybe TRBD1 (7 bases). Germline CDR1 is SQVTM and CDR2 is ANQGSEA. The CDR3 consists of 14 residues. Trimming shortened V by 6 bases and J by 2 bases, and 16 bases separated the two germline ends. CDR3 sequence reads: CSVMDRREQETQYF. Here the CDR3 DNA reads TGCAGCGTCATGGACAGGCGGGAACAAGAGACCCAGTACTTC.

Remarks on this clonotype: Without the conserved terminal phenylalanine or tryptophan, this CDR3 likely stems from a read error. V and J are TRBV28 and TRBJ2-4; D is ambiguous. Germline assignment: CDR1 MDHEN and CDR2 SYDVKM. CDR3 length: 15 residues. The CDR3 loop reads CPSSPPGLARNIQYL. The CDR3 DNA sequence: TGTCCCAGCAGCCCTCCCGGATTGGCCAGAAACATTCAGTACTTA.

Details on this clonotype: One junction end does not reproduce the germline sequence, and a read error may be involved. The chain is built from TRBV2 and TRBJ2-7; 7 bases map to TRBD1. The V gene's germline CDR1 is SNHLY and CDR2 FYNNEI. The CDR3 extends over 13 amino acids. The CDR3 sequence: CVSRKGQTYEQYF. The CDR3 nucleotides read TGTGTCAGCAGAAAGGGACAGACTTACGAGCAGTACTTC. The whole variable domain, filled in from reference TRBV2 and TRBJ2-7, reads EPEVTQTPSHQVTQMGQEVILRCVPISNHLYFYWYRQILGQKVEFLVSFYNNEISEKSEIFDDQFSVERPDGSNFTLKIRSTKLEDSAMYFCVSRKGQTYEQYFGPGTRLTVT.